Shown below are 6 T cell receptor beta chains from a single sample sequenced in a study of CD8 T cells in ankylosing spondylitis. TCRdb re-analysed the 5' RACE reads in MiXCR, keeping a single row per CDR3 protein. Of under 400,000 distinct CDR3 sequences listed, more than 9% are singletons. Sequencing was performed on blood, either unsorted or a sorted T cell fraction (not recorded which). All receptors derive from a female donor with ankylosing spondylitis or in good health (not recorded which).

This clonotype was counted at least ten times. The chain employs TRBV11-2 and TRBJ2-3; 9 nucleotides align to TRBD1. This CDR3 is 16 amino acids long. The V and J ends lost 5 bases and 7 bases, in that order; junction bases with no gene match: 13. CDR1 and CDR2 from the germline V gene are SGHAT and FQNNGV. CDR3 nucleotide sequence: TGTGCCAGCAGCCCCGTGGGGACAGGGATGGAAAATACGCAGTATTTT. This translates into CASSPVGTGMENTQYF.

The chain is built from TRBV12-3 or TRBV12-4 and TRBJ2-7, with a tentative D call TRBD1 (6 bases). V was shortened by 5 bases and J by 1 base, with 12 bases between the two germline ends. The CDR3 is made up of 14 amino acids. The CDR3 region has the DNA TGTGCCAGCAGTGGGGACACAAATTCCTACGAGCAGTACTTC. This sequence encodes CASSGDTNSYEQYF.

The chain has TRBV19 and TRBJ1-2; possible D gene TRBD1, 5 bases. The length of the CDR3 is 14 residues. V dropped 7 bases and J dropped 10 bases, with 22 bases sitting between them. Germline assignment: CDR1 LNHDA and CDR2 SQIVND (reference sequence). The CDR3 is CASTLERQRPNYTF. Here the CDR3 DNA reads TGTGCCAGTACGCTTGAGAGACAGCGCCCAAACTACACCTTC.

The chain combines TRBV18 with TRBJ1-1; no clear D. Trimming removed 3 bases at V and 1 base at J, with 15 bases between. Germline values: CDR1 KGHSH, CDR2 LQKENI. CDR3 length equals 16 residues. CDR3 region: CASSPAKGPKNTEAFF. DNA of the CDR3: TGTGCCAGCTCACCGGCGAAGGGCCCGAAGAACACTGAAGCTTTCTTT.

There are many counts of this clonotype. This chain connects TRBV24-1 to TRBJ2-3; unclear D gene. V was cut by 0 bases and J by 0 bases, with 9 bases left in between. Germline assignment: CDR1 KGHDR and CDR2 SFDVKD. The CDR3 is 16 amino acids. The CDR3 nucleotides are TGTGCCACCAGTGATTTGAAGGGTTCTAGCACAGATACGCAGTATTTT. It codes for CATSDLKGSSTDTQYF.

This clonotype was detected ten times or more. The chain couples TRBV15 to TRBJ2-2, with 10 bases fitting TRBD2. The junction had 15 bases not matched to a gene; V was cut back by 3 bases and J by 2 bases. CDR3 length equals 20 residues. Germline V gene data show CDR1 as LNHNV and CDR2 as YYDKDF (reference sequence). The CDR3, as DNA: TGTGCCACCAGCAGTTTCTGGGGACTAGCGCTTAGCCCCAACACCGGGGAGCTGTTTTTT. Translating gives CATSSFWGLALSPNTGELFF.